The 13 T cell receptor beta chains below were found in one sample sequenced in a study of read filtering for tumor transcriptome and immune sequencing. From 300 to 400 ng of RNA, a library with molecular barcoded alpha/delta and beta/gamma adaptors was made. TCRdb re-analysed the reads in MiXCR, keeping a single row per CDR3 protein. The sample yields 85,000 to 100,000 distinct CDR3 sequences, 20% to 25% seen once. The sequenced sample consisted of a population of CD138-negative cells sorted from bone marrow. Receptors were obtained from a donor aged 40 or older with multiple myeloma.

This clonotype was seen at least ten times. The CDR3 DNA reads TGCGCCAGCAGCTTGGATCCATACTCTGGGGCCAACGTCCTGACTTTC. It encodes CASSLDPYSGANVLTF. The chain joins TRBV5-1 to TRBJ2-6, with unresolved D. Trimming removed 0 bases at V and 0 bases at J, with 7 bases between. Germline values: CDR1 SGHRS, CDR2 YFSETQ. This CDR3 has 16 amino acids.

This clonotype was picked up many times. The chain links TRBV7-2 to TRBJ2-7, with D uncertain. V shed 3 bases and J shed 0 bases, with 15 bases lying between them. The CDR3 runs 16 residues. Germline assignment: CDR1 SGHTA and CDR2 FQGNSA. In DNA, the CDR3 is TGTGCCAGCAGCTTTCTGCCCATCTATAGCTCCTACGAGCAGTACTTC. Translation: CASSFLPIYSSYEQYF.

In the case of this clonotype: Given a much more abundant clone one base away, this may be a read error. A read error is likely, as this CDR3 ends without the conserved phenylalanine or tryptophan. The rearrangement joins TRBV30 to TRBJ1-1; D ambiguous. The germline gives CDR1 GTSNPN, CDR2 SVGIG (reference sequence). The CDR3 is made up of 13 amino acids. Trimming left V 5 bases short and J 0 bases short, with 10 bases between. DNA for the CDR3: TGTGCCTGGGGCCCGTCTATGAACACTGAAGCTTTCCTT. Protein product: CAWGPSMNTEAFL.

Details on this clonotype: A much larger clonotype is one base distant, so this may be a read error. The chain combines TRBV18 with TRBJ2-5, with D possibly being TRBD2 (5 bases). The CDR3 sequence is 13 residues long. Germline lookup yields CDR1 KGHSH and CDR2 LQKENI. V lost 11 bases, J lost 3 bases, and 16 bases lay in between. CDR3 residues: CACTRGLKETQYF. DNA for the CDR3: TGTGCCTGCACCCGAGGACTGAAAGAGACCCAGTACTTC. Looking up the rest from reference TRBV18 and TRBJ2-5 gives the full variable domain: NAGVMQNPRHLVRRRGQEARLRCSPMKGHSHVYWYRQLPEEGLKFMVYLQKENIIDESGMPKERFSAEFPKEGPSILRIQQVVRGDSAAYFCACTRGLKETQYFGPGTRLLVL.

In this sample, this clonotype turned up a few times. The chain carries TRBV20-1 and TRBJ2-7, with TRBD2 matching over 8 bases. The germline CDR1 and CDR2 sequences are DFQATT and SNEGSKA (reference sequence). With 3 bases clipped from V and 3 bases from J, the junction kept 7 bases outside the gene matches. The CDR3 loop spans 14 amino acids. Written as DNA, the CDR3 is TGCAGTGCTAGGAGGAGCGGGGGAAACTACGAGCAGTACTTC. It encodes CSARRSGGNYEQYF.

This clonotype was observed many times. The chain has TRBV7-2 and TRBJ2-5; D gene uncertain. CDR1 and CDR2 from the germline V gene are SGHTA and FQGNSA. The germline V and J ends were trimmed by 2 bases and 1 base, with 20 bases remaining between them. This CDR3 contains 18 residues. As DNA, the CDR3 is TGTGCCAGCAGCTTAAATGGCGCCATATTTGTTACCCAAGAGACCCAGTACTTC. Its protein is CASSLNGAIFVTQETQYF.

This clonotype was observed a few times. The genes are TRBV13 and TRBJ2-3; D perhaps matches TRBD2 (5 bases). The V end was cut by 5 bases, the J end by 2 bases, with 17 bases between. The V gene's germline CDR1 is PRHDT and CDR2 FYEKMQ (reference sequence). This CDR3 has 16 residues. The CDR3: CASSPAGINPTDTQYF. The DNA of the CDR3 is TGTGCCAGCAGCCCCGCCGGGATAAACCCCACAGATACGCAGTATTTT.

The gene calls are TRBV5-1 and TRBJ2-3, with unresolved D. The CDR3 is 14 residues long. V gave up 0 bases and J gave up 2 bases, with 7 bases separating them. Germline assignment: CDR1 SGHRS and CDR2 YFSETQ. CDR3 coding DNA: TGCGCCAGCAGCTTGGCAGCACACACAGATACGCAGTATTTT. Translation: CASSLAAHTDTQYF.

In its sample, this clonotype was seen many times. This chain connects TRBV11-2 to TRBJ1-2; D possibly corresponds to TRBD1 (6 bases). Trimming shortened V by 5 bases and J by 4 bases, and 14 bases separated the two germline ends. The CDR3 has 14 residues. The germline V gene has CDR1 SGHAT and CDR2 FQNNGV. The CDR3 DNA reads as TGTGCCAGCAGCCGGCAACAGGGTTCCTATGGCTACACCTTC. Translation gives CASSRQQGSYGYTF.

The chain employs TRBV12-3 or TRBV12-4 and TRBJ2-7; unclear D gene. This CDR3 is 14 amino acids long. Trimming pared 6 bases from V and 2 bases from J, leaving 14 bases between. The CDR3 sequence is CASSVVGHPYEQYF. The DNA of the CDR3 is TGTGCCAGCAGCGTGGTTGGGCATCCCTACGAGCAGTACTTC.

The V and J genes are TRBV7-8 and TRBJ2-5, with TRBD1 as a possible D gene (6 bases). Germline CDR1 is SGHVS and CDR2 is FQNEAQ. The CDR3 is 15 amino acids. V lost 5 bases and J lost 7, with 20 bases in between. This CDR3 is CASSHLTGALVTQYF. CDR3 DNA sequence: TGTGCCAGCAGCCATCTGACAGGTGCTCTGGTGACCCAGTACTTC.

This clonotype was counted between two and nine times. A much larger clone is a single base away; this may be a read error. The V and J genes are TRBV21-1 and TRBJ1-1; TRBD1, the table's D call, was not compared with the DNA. TRBV21-1 is a documented pseudogene. The CDR3 consists of 15 residues. This chain's CDR3 is CASSNRKGMSTEAFF. In DNA, the CDR3 is TGTGCCAGCAGCAATAGGAAGGGGATGAGCACTGAAGCTTTCTTT.

This clonotype appeared many times. The V call is TRBV7-2, the J call TRBJ1-5; D might be TRBD1 (6 bases). The CDR3 consists of 13 residues. The V end lost 4 bases, the J end lost 9 bases, and 13 bases lay between the germline ends. Per the germline V gene, CDR1 is SGHTA and CDR2 is FQGNSA. The CDR3 DNA reads TGTGCCAGCAGCTGGGACACGGGCCGGCCCCAGCATTTT. Its translation is CASSWDTGRPQHF.